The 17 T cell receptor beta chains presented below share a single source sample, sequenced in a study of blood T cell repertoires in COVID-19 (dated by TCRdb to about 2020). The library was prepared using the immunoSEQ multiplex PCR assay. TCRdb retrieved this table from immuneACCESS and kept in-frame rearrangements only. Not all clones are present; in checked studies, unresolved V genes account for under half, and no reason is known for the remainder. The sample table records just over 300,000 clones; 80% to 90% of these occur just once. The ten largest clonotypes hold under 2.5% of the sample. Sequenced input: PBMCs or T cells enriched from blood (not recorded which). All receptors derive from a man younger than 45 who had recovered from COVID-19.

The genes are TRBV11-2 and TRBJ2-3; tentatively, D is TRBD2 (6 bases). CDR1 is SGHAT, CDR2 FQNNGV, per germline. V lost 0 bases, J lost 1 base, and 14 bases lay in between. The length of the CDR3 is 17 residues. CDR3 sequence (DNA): TGTGCCAGCAGCTTAGATTTATCAGGGACTCGCACAGATACGCAGTATTTT. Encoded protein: CASSLDLSGTRTDTQYF.

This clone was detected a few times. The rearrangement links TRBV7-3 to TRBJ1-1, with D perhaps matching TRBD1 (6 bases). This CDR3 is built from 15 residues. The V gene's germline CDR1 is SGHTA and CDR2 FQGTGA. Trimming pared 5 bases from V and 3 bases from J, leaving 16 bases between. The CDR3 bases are TGTGCCAGCAGCCTACAGGGACCGATGTACACTGAAGCTTTCTTT. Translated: CASSLQGPMYTEAFF.

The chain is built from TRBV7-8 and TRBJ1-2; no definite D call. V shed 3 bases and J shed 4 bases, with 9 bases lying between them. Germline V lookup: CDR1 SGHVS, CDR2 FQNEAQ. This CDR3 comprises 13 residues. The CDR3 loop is CASSFATRYGYTF. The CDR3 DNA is TGTGCCAGCAGCTTCGCAACACGCTATGGCTACACCTTC.

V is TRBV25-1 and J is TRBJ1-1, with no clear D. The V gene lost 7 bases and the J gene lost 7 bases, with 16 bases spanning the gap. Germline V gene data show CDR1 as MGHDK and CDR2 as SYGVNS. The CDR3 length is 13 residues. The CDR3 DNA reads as TGTGCCAGCAAGGAAAGTAGACATATTGAAGCTTTCTTT. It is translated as CASKESRHIEAFF. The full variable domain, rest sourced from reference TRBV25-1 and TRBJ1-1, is EADIYQTPRYLVIGTGKKITLECSQTMGHDKMYWYQQDPGMELHLIHYSYGVNSTEKGDLSSESTVSRIRTEHFPLTLESARPSHTSQYLCASKESRHIEAFFGQGTRLTVV.

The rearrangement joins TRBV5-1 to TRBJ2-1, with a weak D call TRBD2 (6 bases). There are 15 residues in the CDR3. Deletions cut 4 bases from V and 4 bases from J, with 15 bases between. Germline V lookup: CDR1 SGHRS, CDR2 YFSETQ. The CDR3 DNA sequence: TGCGCCAGCAGCGGTGAACCCGGGGGATACAATGAGCAGTTCTTC. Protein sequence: CASSGEPGGYNEQFF.

CDR3 nucleotide sequence: TGTGCCAGTAGTGACCCGGCGTCGGGATCCGGAAACACCATATATTTT. Translating it yields CASSDPASGSGNTIYF. The chain employs TRBV19 and TRBJ1-3; unclear D gene. This CDR3 is built from 16 residues. The germline gives CDR1 LNHDA, CDR2 SQIVND (reference sequence). With 5 bases removed from V and 4 bases from J, the gap between germline ends came to 18 bases.

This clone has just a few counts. CDR3 DNA: TGTGCCAGCAGCGTATACAGCCAAGAGACCCAGTACTTC. Translated, it gives CASSVYSQETQYF. The V gene is TRBV3-1 (or the pseudogene TRBV3-2), the J gene TRBJ2-5; D not resolved. V shed 5 bases and J shed 1 base, with 8 bases lying between them. Germline lookup yields CDR1 LGHDT and CDR2 YNNKEL (reference sequence). The CDR3 is made up of 13 amino acids.

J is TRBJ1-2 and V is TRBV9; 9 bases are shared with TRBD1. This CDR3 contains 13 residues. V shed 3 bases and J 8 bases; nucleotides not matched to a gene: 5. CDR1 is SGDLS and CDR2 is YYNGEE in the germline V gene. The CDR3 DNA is TGTGCCAGCAGCGCCCCGGGACAGGGAGGCTACACCTTC. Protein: CASSAPGQGGYTF. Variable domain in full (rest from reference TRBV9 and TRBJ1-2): DSGVTQTPKHLITATGQRVTLRCSPRSGDLSVYWYQQSLDQGLQFLIQYYNGEERAKGNILERFSAQQFPDLHSELNLSSLELGDSALYFCASSAPGQGGYTFGSGTRLTVV.

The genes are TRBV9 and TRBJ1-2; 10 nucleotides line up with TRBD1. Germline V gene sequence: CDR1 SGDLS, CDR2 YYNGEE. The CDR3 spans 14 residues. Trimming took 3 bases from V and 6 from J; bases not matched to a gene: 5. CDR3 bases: TGTGCCAGCAGCGCCACGACAGGGGGCGATGGCTACACCTTC. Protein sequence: CASSATTGGDGYTF.

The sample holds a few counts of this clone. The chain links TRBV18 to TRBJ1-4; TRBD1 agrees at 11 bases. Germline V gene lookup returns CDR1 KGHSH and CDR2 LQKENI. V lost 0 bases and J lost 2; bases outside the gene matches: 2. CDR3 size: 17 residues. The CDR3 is CASSPPDRGLTNEKLFF. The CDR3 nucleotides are TGTGCCAGCTCACCACCGGACAGGGGGCTCACTAATGAAAAACTGTTTTTT.

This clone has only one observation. CDR3 in DNA: TGTGCCAGCATGGGGGACAGGGGGTCCCACGAGCAGTACTTC. Translated: CASMGDRGSHEQYF. V is TRBV2 and J is TRBJ2-7; 11 bases are a match to TRBD1. The CDR3 consists of 14 residues. After removal of 7 bases from V and 5 bases from J, the junction contained 7 bases not matched to a gene. CDR1 is SNHLY and CDR2 is FYNNEI in the germline V gene.

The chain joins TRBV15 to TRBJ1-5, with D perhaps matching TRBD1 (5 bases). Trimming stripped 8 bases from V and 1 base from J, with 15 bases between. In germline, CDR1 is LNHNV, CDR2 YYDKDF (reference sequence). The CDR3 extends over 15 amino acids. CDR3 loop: CATVETGGSNQPQHF. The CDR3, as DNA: TGTGCCACCGTCGAAACGGGGGGGAGCAATCAGCCCCAGCATTTT.

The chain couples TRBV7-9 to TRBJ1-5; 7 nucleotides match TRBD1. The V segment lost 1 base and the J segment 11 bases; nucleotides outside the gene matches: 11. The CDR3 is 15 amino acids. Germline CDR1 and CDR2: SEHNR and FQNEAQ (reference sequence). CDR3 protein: CASSLEGAPSWAQHF. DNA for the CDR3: TGTGCCAGCAGCTTAGAGGGGGCCCCCTCCTGGGCCCAGCATTTT.

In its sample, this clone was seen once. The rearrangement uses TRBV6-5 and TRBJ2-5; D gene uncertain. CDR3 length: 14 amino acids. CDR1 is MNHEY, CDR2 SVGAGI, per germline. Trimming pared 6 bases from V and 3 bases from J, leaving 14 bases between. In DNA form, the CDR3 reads TGTGCCAGCAGCCCAACCCTCAACAAAGAGACCCAGTACTTC. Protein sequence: CASSPTLNKETQYF.

CDR3 bases: TGTGCCAGCAGTGCCCTAGCGGGGCAAGAGACCCAGTACTTC. It translates to CASSALAGQETQYF. This chain joins TRBV2 and TRBJ2-5; 9 positions match TRBD2. Germline loops: CDR1 SNHLY, CDR2 FYNNEI. Germline trimming cut 4 bases from V and 2 bases from J; bases unmatched to any gene: 2. This CDR3 comprises 14 residues.

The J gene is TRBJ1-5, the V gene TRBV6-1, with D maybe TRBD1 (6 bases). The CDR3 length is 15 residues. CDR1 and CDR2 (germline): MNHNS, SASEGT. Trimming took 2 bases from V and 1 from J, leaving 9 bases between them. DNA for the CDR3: TGTGCCAGCAGTGAATTCAGGGGAAGCAATCAGCCCCAGCATTTT. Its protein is CASSEFRGSNQPQHF.

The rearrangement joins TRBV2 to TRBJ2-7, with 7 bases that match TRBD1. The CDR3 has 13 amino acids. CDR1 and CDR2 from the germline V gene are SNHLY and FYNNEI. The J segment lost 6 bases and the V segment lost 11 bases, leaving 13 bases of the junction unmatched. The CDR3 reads CAGGQNPGGEQYF. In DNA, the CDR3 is TGTGCCGGGGGACAGAACCCCGGAGGCGAGCAGTACTTC.